Below are 10 T cell receptor beta chains sequenced from a single sample in a study of blood T cell repertoires in COVID-19. Generated by immunoSEQ multiplex PCR, the TCRdb table keeps only in-frame clones and is missing some. In the table there are about 310,000 clones, around 86% of which are singletons. Sequencing was carried out using PBMCs or T cells enriched from blood (not recorded which). These receptors were obtained from a man between 60 and 75 years old who had recovered from COVID-19.

V and J are TRBV7-9 and TRBJ2-1; 11 nucleotides agree with TRBD2. Germline V CDR1 and CDR2: SEHNR, FQNEAQ (reference sequence). V shed 1 base and J 4 bases; nucleotides not matched to a gene: 3. This CDR3 is 16 amino acids long. The CDR3 protein is CASSLELAGGYNEQFF. DNA of the CDR3: TGTGCCAGCAGCTTAGAGTTAGCGGGAGGGTACAATGAGCAGTTCTTC.

The gene calls are TRBV4-2 and TRBJ2-1; 7 positions match TRBD1. The CDR3 extends over 15 amino acids. V lost 0 bases and J lost 10; bases outside the gene matches: 9. Germline CDR1 LGHNA, CDR2 YNFKEQ. The CDR3 sequence: CASSQDGPSQGEQFF. The CDR3 nucleotides are TGTGCCAGCAGCCAAGATGGGCCATCACAGGGGGAGCAGTTCTTC.

J is TRBJ2-1 and V is TRBV6-2 or TRBV6-3; 10 bases are shared with TRBD2. Germline CDR1 is MNHEY and CDR2 is SVGEGT. The CDR3 runs to 17 residues. V dropped 2 bases and J dropped 0; count of bases not matched to a gene: 4. CDR3 amino acids: CASSYQSGRASYNEQFF. In nucleotides, the CDR3 is TGTGCCAGCAGTTACCAAAGCGGGAGGGCCTCCTACAATGAGCAGTTCTTC.

The chain combines TRBV24-1 with TRBJ1-5; D is unresolved. V was clipped by 3 bases and J by 5 bases, with 4 bases between them. This CDR3 is built from 12 residues. Germline CDR1 KGHDR, CDR2 SFDVKD. CDR3 nucleotides: TGTGCCACCAGTGATCCGGATCAGCCCCAGCATTTT. It specifies CATSDPDQPQHF.

The J gene is TRBJ2-1, the V gene TRBV7-3; D may be TRBD2 (6 bases). The V and J ends lost 0 bases and 7 bases respectively, with 16 bases between them. The germline V gene has CDR1 SGHTA and CDR2 FQGTGA. The CDR3 is 16 amino acids. The CDR3 here is CASSLTGTAPMNEQFF. The CDR3 DNA follows: TGTGCCAGCAGCTTAACCGGGACTGCCCCCATGAATGAGCAGTTCTTC.

The rearrangement uses TRBV4-1 and TRBJ1-2; 7 nucleotides agree with TRBD1. The CDR3 spans 13 residues. After removal of 4 bases from V and 3 bases from J, the junction contained 2 bases not matched to a gene. The germline V gene has CDR1 MGHRA and CDR2 YSYEKL. CDR3 coding DNA: TGCGCCAGCAGCCTTACAGGGGACTATGGCTACACCTTC. Protein: CASSLTGDYGYTF.

This clone is a singleton in its sample. The CDR3 loop reads CATSDSMDSTGELFF. CDR3 nucleotide sequence: TGTGCCACCAGTGACTCTATGGACAGCACCGGGGAGCTGTTTTTT. The chain carries TRBV24-1 and TRBJ2-2; D might be TRBD1 (6 bases). Germline-derived CDR1 and CDR2 are KGHDR and SFDVKD. Trimming took off 4 bases at V and 4 bases at J, with 12 bases between the two ends. There are 15 residues in the CDR3.

In its sample, this clone was seen a few times. The chain employs TRBV29-1 and TRBJ2-1; TRBD2 is a possible D gene (7 bases). The germline CDR1 and CDR2 sequences are SQVTM and ANQGSEA. V lost 6 bases and J 0 bases, leaving 15 bases between the germline ends. The CDR3 is 15 residues long. The CDR3 nucleotides read TGCAGCGTAGGGAAGGGGGGGAGCTCCTACAATGAGCAGTTCTTC. As protein: CSVGKGGSSYNEQFF.

This clone has more than one count but fewer than ten. V is TRBV9 and J is TRBJ2-5, with unresolved D. Germline CDR1 is SGDLS and CDR2 is YYNGEE. This CDR3 has 14 residues. The V gene lost 0 bases and the J gene lost 4 bases, with 10 bases spanning the gap. CDR3 in amino acids: CASSVVSGSETQYF. DNA of the CDR3: TGTGCCAGCAGCGTAGTATCAGGTTCAGAGACCCAGTACTTC.

The chain employs TRBV28 and TRBJ1-5; 7 nucleotides align to TRBD1. V shed 6 bases and J 7 bases; nucleotides not matched to a gene: 12. In germline, CDR1 is MDHEN, CDR2 SYDVKM. This CDR3 is 15 amino acids long. In nucleotides, the CDR3 is TGTGCCAGCAGGCCCCTCAGGGGGGTAAGGCAGCCCCAGCATTTT. Protein product: CASRPLRGVRQPQHF.